Described below is a single T cell receptor (beta chain) sequence and its context. The antigen is not known. Researchers defined stable Graves' hyperthyroidism as no ophthalmopathy progression within 18 months. Source material for PBMCs was over 8 ml fresh peripheral blood. This CDR3 is 14 amino acids long. Losses at the gene ends were 5 bases for V and 3 bases for J; bases not matched to a gene: 3. Regions amplified from RNA transcripts were the TCR beta CDR3 regions. First-round RT-PCR targeting the TCR CDR3 was performed with the HTBI primer set. Via MiXCR, TCRdb re-called the multiplex PCR reads, giving one row per CDR3 protein. Among 300,000 or so distinct CDR3 sequences listed, around a sixth were seen once. The data belong to a study of T cells in Graves' hyperthyroidism and ophthalmopathy. Study conclusions and caveats: Most thyroid clonotypes expanded above 0.001 were also detected in blood. Ophthalmopathy, which appeared later, was predicted by the model a median approximately 6 months before onset.

The source material was blood. The chain links TRBV12-3 or TRBV12-4 to TRBJ2-1; 8 bases line up with TRBD1. The TCR sequence derives from a woman between 45 and 60 years old with Graves' hyperthyroidism. In DNA form, the CDR3 reads TGTGCCAGCAGTGCACAGGGGGACTACAATGAGCAGTTCTTC. Translated: CASSAQGDYNEQFF.